These T cell receptor beta chains were read from a single sample in a study of cytomegalovirus exposure and HLA in healthy donors. Sequencing was performed with immunoSEQ multiplex PCR; in TCRdb, only in-frame clones are kept and a portion is missing. The table lists about 180,000 clones, about 82% of them singletons, with under 2% in the top ten. The sample was PBMCs. The source of these receptors is a man between 18 and 29 years old in good health and CMV-seronegative. The conserved cysteine and the conserved F or W are not part of the CDR3 here.

v_gene	len	j_gene	CDR3aa
TRBV5-1	14	TRBJ1-2	ASSLSRGQGISGYT
TRBV27	12	TRBJ2-7	ASSPGSSSGEQY
TRBV6-1	9	TRBJ2-7	ASRATGEQY
TRBV5-6	13	TRBJ1-1	ASGGSGRMNTEAF
TRBV5-1	13	TRBJ2-3	ASSLEASGTDTQY
TRBV5-1	12	TRBJ2-7	ASSPGTATGMQY
TRBV30	12	TRBJ1-2	AWKTGTGNYGYT
TRBV10-3	12	TRBJ2-2	AIQGQENTGELF
TRBV4-2	15	TRBJ2-7	ASSQDRLAGGPGEQY
TRBV28	14	TRBJ1-6	ASSKIPGQYNSPLH
TRBV5-1	14	TRBJ1-1	ASSSDGTAMNTEAF
TRBV11-3	10	TRBJ2-5	ASSFPGGTQY
TRBV6-5	12	TRBJ1-1	ASSGREMNTEAF
TRBV9	15	TRBJ2-3	ASSGAGGISSTDTQY
TRBV7-3	13	TRBJ2-1	ASSFSGRAHNEQF
TRBV29-1	11	TRBJ1-1	SALGQGPTEAF
TRBV9	12	TRBJ2-3	ASSLGLLTDTQY
TRBV9	12	TRBJ1-2	ASSVGGTGNSYT
TRBV5-1	13	TRBJ1-4	ASTLVAGANEKLF
TRBV5-1	14	TRBJ2-3	ASTPSAKPFTDTQY
TRBV2	13	TRBJ2-5	ASRIRTGGSETQY
TRBV5-4	12	TRBJ2-4	ASSLDLAKNIQY
TRBV7-3	15	TRBJ2-1	ASSQGTGVLLRNEQF
TRBV7-2	14	TRBJ2-1	ASSRDGTSGSGEQF
TRBV28	15	TRBJ1-5	ASSLFWGGSGNQPQH
TRBV5-8	14	TRBJ2-6	ASSRTGGPGANVLT
TRBV6-5	11	TRBJ1-4	ASRPLRTGKLF
TRBV28	10	TRBJ1-2	ASSRSNYGYT
TRBV7-9	11	TRBJ1-2	ASSLVQGHGYT
TRBV28	13	TRBJ1-6	ASSLQGRVGSPLH
TRBV5-4	13	TRBJ1-5	ASSWGGTADQPQH
TRBV6-6	12	TRBJ2-7	ASSYGGADYEQY
TRBV10-3	14	TRBJ2-2	AISESRGSGTGELF
TRBV6-1	12	TRBJ2-4	ASSVGGNKNIQY
TRBV9	13	TRBJ2-3	ASSDAVLLTDTQY
TRBV9	13	TRBJ1-5	ASSETDRFGQPQH
TRBV27	13	TRBJ2-7	ASSFGLAGAYEQY
TRBV15	10	TRBJ2-5	ATSRGEETQY
TRBV6-1	13	TRBJ1-5	ASSVGGDSNQPQH
TRBV6-5	9	TRBJ2-7	ASTNGGEQY
TRBV28	13	TRBJ2-7	ASSLSPRVGYEQY
TRBV14	12	TRBJ2-3	ASSRDSGADTQY
TRBV7-9	12	TRBJ1-6	ASSPGQGGSPLH
TRBV5-1	10	TRBJ2-5	ASRAGGRTQY
TRBV19	11	TRBJ1-2	ASSRTRGYGYT
TRBV6-1	14	TRBJ1-3	ASSVGAGSSGNTIY
TRBV28	13	TRBJ1-2	ASSLQTQGNYGYT
TRBV19	12	TRBJ2-1	ASSKRSSGGRLF